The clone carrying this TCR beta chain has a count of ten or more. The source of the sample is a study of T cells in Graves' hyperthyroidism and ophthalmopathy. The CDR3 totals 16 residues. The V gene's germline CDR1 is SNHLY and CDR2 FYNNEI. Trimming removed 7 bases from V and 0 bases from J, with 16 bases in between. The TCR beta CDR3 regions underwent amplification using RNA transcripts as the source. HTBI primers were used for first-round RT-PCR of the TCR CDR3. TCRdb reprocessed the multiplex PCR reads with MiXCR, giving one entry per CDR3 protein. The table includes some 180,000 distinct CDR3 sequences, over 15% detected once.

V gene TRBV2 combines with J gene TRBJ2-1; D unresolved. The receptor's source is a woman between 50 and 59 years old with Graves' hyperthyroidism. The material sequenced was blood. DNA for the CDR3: TGTGCCAGCATCGAAGACGGCCCTAGCTCCTACAATGAGCAGTTCTTC. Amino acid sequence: CASIEDGPSSYNEQFF. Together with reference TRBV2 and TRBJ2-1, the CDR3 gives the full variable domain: EPEVTQTPSHQVTQMGQEVILRCVPISNHLYFYWYRQILGQKVEFLVSFYNNEISEKSEIFDDQFSVERPDGSNFTLKIRSTKLEDSAMYFCASIEDGPSSYNEQFFGPGTRLTVL.